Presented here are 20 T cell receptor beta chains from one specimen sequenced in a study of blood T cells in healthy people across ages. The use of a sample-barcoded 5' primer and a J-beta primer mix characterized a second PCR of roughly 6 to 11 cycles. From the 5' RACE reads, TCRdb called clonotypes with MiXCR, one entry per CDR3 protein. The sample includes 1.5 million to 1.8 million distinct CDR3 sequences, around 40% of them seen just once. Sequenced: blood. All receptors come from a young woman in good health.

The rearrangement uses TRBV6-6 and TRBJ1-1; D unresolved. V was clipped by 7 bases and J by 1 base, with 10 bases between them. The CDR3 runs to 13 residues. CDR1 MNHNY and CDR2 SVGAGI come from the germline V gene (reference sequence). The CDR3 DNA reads TGTGCCAGCATCAACTGGGGGAACACTGAAGCTTTCTTT. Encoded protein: CASINWGNTEAFF.

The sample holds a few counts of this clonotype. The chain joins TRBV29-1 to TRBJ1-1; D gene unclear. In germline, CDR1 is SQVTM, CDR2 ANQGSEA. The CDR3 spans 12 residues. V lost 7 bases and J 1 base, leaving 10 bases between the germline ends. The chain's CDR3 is CSADTENTEAFF. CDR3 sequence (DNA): TGCAGCGCCGACACCGAGAACACTGAAGCTTTCTTT.

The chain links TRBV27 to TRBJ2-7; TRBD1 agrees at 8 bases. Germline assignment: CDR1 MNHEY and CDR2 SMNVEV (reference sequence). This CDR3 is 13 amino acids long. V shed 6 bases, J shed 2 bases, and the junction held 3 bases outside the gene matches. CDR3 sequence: CASRTTGAYEQYF. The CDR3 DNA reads TGTGCCAGCAGAACGACAGGGGCCTACGAGCAGTACTTC.

The CDR3 DNA sequence: TGCAGTGTTCCCCGCCCGAGACAGGGAGTCTACGAGCAGTACTTC. Protein: CSVPRPRQGVYEQYF. This chain joins TRBV20-1 and TRBJ2-7; 7 bases agree with TRBD1. The CDR3 is 15 amino acids. Trimming removed 7 bases from V and 3 bases from J; junction bases left unmatched: 15. Germline V gives CDR1 DFQATT, CDR2 SNEGSKA (reference sequence).

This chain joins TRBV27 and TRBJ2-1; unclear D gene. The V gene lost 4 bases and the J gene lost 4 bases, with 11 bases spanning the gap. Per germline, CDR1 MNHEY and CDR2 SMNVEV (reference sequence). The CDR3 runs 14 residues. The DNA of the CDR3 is TGTGCCAGCAGTTCACAGATTCTATACAATGAGCAGTTCTTC. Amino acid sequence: CASSSQILYNEQFF.

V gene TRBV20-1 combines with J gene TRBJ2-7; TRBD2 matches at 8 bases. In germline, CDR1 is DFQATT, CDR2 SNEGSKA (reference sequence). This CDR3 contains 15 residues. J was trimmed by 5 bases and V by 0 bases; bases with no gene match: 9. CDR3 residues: CSARDENGRADEQYF. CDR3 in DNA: TGCAGTGCTAGAGATGAAAACGGGAGGGCCGACGAGCAGTACTTC.

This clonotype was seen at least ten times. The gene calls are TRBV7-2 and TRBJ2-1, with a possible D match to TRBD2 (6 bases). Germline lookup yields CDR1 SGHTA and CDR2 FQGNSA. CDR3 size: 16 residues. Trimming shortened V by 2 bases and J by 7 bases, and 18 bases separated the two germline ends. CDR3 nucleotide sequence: TGTGCCAGCAGCTTAACACCGGGAGTAAAAGGGAATGAGCAGTTCTTC. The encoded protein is CASSLTPGVKGNEQFF.

CDR3 sequence (DNA): TGTGCCAGCAGCCCACTAGTGGACAGAATCCAAGAGACCCAGTACTTC. This sequence encodes CASSPLVDRIQETQYF. V and J are TRBV27 and TRBJ2-7, with D perhaps TRBD1 (6 bases). The DNA matches TRBJ2-5 better at its end, which makes the J call doubtful. The CDR3 runs to 16 residues. Germline V gives CDR1 MNHEY, CDR2 SMNVEV (reference sequence).

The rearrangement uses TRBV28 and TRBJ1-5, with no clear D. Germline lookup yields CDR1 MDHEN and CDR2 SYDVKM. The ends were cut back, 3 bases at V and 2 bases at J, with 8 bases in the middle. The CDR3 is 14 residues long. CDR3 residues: CASSLYGGNQPQHF. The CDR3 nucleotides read TGTGCCAGCAGTTTGTATGGAGGCAATCAGCCCCAGCATTTT.

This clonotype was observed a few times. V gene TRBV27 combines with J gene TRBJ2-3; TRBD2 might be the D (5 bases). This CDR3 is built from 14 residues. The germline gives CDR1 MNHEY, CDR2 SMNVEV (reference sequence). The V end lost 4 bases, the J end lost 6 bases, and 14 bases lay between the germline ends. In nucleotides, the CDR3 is TGTGCCAGCAGTTGGCGGGCTCCGCTGGATACGCAGTATTTT. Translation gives CASSWRAPLDTQYF.

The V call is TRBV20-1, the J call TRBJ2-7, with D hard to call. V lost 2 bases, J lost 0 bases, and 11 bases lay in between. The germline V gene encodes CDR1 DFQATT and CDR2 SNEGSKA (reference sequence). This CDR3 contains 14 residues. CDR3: CSARSATSSYEQYF. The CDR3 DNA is TGCAGTGCTAGAAGCGCGACGTCCTCCTACGAGCAGTACTTC.

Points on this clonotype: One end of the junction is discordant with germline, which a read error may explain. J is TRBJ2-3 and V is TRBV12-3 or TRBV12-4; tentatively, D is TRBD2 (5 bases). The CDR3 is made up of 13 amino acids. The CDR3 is CASSPDWADMQYF. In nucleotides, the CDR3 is TGTGCCAGCAGCCCGGACTGGGCAGATATGCAGTATTTT.

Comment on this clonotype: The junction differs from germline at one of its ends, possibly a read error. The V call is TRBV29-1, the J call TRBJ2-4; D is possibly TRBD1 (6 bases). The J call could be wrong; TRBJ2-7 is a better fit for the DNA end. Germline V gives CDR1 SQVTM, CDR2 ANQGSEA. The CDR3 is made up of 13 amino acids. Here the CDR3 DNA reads TGCTGCGTCCAACACAGGGACCTCTACGAGCAGTACTTC. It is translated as CCVQHRDLYEQYF.

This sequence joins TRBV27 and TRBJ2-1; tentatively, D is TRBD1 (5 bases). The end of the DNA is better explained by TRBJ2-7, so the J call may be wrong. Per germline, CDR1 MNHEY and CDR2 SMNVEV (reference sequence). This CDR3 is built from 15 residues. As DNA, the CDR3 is TGTGCCAGCAGTCCGCGTAGGGGCGCTGAGAATGAGCAGTACTTC. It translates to CASSPRRGAENEQYF.

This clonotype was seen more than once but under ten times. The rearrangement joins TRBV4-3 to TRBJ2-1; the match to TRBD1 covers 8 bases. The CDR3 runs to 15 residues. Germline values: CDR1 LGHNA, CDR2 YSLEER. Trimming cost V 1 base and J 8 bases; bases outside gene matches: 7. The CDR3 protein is CASSQGTGSFHEQFF. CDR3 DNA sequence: TGCGCCAGCAGCCAAGGGACAGGGAGTTTCCATGAGCAGTTCTTC.

Written as DNA, the CDR3 is TGCAGTGCTAGGACCCTCCGGTATAATGAGCAGTTCTTC. Protein product: CSARTLRYNEQFF. The chain carries TRBV20-1 and TRBJ2-1, with unresolved D. Trimming removed 3 bases from V and 7 bases from J, with 13 bases in between. This CDR3 is built from 13 residues. The germline CDR1 and CDR2 sequences are DFQATT and SNEGSKA (reference sequence).

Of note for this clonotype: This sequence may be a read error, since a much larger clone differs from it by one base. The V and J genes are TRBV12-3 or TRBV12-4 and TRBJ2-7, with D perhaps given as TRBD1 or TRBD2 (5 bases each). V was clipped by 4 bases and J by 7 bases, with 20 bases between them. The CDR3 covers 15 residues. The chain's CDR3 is CASSYPGTPDNEQYF. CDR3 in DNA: TGTGCCAGCAGTTACCCCGGGACCCCAGACAATGAGCAGTACTTC.

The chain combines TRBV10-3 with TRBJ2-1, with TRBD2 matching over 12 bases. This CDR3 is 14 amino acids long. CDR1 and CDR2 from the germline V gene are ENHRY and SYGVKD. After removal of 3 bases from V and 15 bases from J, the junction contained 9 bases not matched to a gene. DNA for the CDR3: TGTGCCATCAGTGAAGCACTAGCGGGGGGCGCGGGGTTCTTC. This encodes CAISEALAGGAGFF.

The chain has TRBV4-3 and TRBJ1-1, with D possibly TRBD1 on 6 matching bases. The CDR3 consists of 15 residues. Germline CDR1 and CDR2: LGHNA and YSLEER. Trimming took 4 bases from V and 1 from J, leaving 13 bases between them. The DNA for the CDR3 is TGCGCCAGCAGCCTTAGGGGGTCGAGGAACACTGAAGCTTTCTTT. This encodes CASSLRGSRNTEAFF.

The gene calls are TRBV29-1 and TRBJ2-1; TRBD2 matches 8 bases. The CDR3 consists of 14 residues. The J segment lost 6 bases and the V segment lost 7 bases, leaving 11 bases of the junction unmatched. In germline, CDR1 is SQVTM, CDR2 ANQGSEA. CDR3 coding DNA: TGCAGCGCAGCGCACCCCGGGACTAGCAATGAGCAGTTCTTC. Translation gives CSAAHPGTSNEQFF.